What follows are 4 T cell receptor beta chains derived from one specimen sequenced in a study of blood T cell repertoires in COVID-19. Sequencing was performed with immunoSEQ multiplex PCR; in TCRdb, only in-frame clones are kept and a portion is missing. The sample holds 250,000 to 300,000 clones, approximately 84% seen once. Sequenced: PBMCs or T cells enriched from blood (not recorded which). The receptors derive from a man in his late teens or twenties who had recovered from COVID-19.

This clone was seen only once. The chain carries TRBV5-1 and TRBJ1-1; a possible D gene is TRBD1 (5 bases). Per germline, CDR1 SGHRS and CDR2 YFSETQ. There are 15 residues in the CDR3. V was trimmed by 4 bases and J by 3 bases, leaving 16 bases between them. The CDR3 DNA is TGCGCCAGCAGCACCGGAGGGGCGGGGTACACTGAAGCTTTCTTT. Translated, it gives CASSTGGAGYTEAFF.

CDR3 loop: CASSIKGLSYEQYF. CDR3 nucleotide sequence: TGTGCCAGTAGTATAAAGGGACTCTCCTACGAGCAGTACTTC. This chain connects TRBV19 to TRBJ2-7; possible D gene TRBD2, 6 bases. Germline V CDR1 and CDR2: LNHDA, SQIVND (reference sequence). The CDR3 covers 14 residues. V was clipped by 2 bases and J by 0 bases, with 8 bases between them. The complete variable domain, with remaining parts taken from reference TRBV19 and TRBJ2-7, reads DGGITQSPKYLFRKEGQNVTLSCEQNLNHDAMYWYRQDPGQGLRLIYYSQIVNDFQKGDIAEGYSVSREKKESFPLTVTSAQKNPTAFYLCASSIKGLSYEQYFGPGTRLTVT.

The V gene is TRBV6-1, the J gene TRBJ1-2; TRBD1 matches at 7 bases. Germline V gene sequence: CDR1 MNHNS, CDR2 SASEGT. This CDR3 spans 14 amino acids. V shed 1 base and J 4 bases; nucleotides not matched to a gene: 3. The CDR3 loop reads CASSEGDSSYGYTF. The CDR3 bases are TGTGCCAGCAGTGAAGGGGACAGCTCCTATGGCTACACCTTC.

The chain is built from TRBV6-5 and TRBJ2-2, with D hard to call. With 8 bases removed from V and 2 bases from J, the gap between germline ends came to 12 bases. The CDR3 runs to 14 residues. Germline V gene sequence: CDR1 MNHEY, CDR2 SVGAGI. The CDR3 nucleotides read TGTGCCAGCGCCCCACAGATAAACACCGGGGAGCTGTTTTTT. Translation: CASAPQINTGELFF.